This TCR beta chain was sequenced for a study of T cell responses to AZD1222 COVID-19 vaccine. Study-level points and caveats: Repertoire sampling occurred only after the peak T cell response. Spike-specific TCR breadth and depth were elevated following two AZD1222 doses.

Doses given second, at about 4 or about 12 weeks, were pooled. The repertoire was sequenced with immunoSEQ multiplex PCR; TCRdb's copy has only in-frame clones and lacks some. The data contain over 100,000 clones, approximately 91% of them seen just once; the ten biggest clones take up around 1%. In regard to this clone: Its antigen is unidentified.

This sequence originates from an adult who received the AZD1222 COVID-19 vaccine. The sequences come from peripheral blood, collected 28 days after the second AZD1222 dose.

The CDR3 region is CASSYSQGAGETQYF. The CDR3, as DNA: TGTGCCAGCAGTTACTCACAGGGGGCGGGTGAGACCCAGTACTTC. The gene calls are TRBV6-6 and TRBJ2-5, with TRBD1 matching over 9 bases. Germline trimming cut 0 bases from V and 5 bases from J; bases unmatched to any gene: 4. The length of the CDR3 is 15 residues. Germline V CDR1 and CDR2: MNHNY, SVGAGI (reference sequence).